The 5 T cell receptor beta chains below come from one sample, sequenced in a study of blood T cells in healthy people across ages. PCR was performed a second time for roughly 6 to 12 cycles using a sample-barcoded 5' primer and a J-beta primer mix. TCRdb re-called the 5' RACE reads with MiXCR, one entry per CDR3 protein. This table has approximately 730,000 distinct CDR3 sequences, 50% to 65% appearing once. The sequenced material came from blood. The source of these receptors is a man older than 75 in good health.

J is TRBJ2-1 and V is TRBV5-1; 8 bases line up with TRBD1. In germline, CDR1 is SGHRS, CDR2 YFSETQ. J gave up 2 bases and V 4 bases, and 5 bases lay outside the gene matches. The CDR3 runs 15 residues. The CDR3 nucleotides are TGCGCCAGCAGCATGACAGGGGTGGCCTACAATGAGCAGTTCTTC. This gives the protein CASSMTGVAYNEQFF.

CDR3 amino acids: CSARDLRFRYNEQFF. CDR3 bases: TGCAGTGCTAGAGATCTACGATTCCGCTACAATGAGCAGTTCTTC. This sequence joins TRBV20-1 and TRBJ2-1; D unresolved. Looked up from germline, CDR1 is DFQATT and CDR2 is SNEGSKA (reference sequence). This CDR3 contains 15 residues. V was pared by 0 bases and J by 3 bases, with 12 bases between.

In its sample, this clonotype was seen a few times. This rearrangement joins TRBV29-1 to TRBJ1-1; TRBD1 is a possible D gene (5 bases). The CDR3 runs 13 residues. Germline V gene sequence: CDR1 SQVTM, CDR2 ANQGSEA. V lost 4 bases to trimming and J lost 4 bases, with 13 bases between them. CDR3 nucleotides: TGCAGCGTTGTCGGCAGGGCTATCACTGAAGCTTTCTTT. Its protein product is CSVVGRAITEAFF.

This clonotype appeared a single time. The chain recombines TRBV9 with TRBJ1-5; D is possibly TRBD1 (6 bases). Germline CDR1 is SGDLS and CDR2 is YYNGEE. Trimming shortened V by 4 bases and J by 7 bases, and 15 bases separated the two germline ends. This CDR3 has 14 residues. CDR3 in DNA: TGTGCCAGCAGCTCAGGGGCCACCCTCCAGCCCCAGCATTTT. Translation gives CASSSGATLQPQHF.

This chain joins TRBV6-2 or TRBV6-3 and TRBJ1-2; D gene ambiguous. CDR3 length equals 13 residues. The germline V gene has CDR1 MNHEY and CDR2 SVGEGT. V lost 5 bases to trimming and J lost 2 bases, with 9 bases between them. DNA for the CDR3: TGTGCCAGCAGTCATGAGGGCAACTATGGCTACACCTTC. Encoded protein: CASSHEGNYGYTF.